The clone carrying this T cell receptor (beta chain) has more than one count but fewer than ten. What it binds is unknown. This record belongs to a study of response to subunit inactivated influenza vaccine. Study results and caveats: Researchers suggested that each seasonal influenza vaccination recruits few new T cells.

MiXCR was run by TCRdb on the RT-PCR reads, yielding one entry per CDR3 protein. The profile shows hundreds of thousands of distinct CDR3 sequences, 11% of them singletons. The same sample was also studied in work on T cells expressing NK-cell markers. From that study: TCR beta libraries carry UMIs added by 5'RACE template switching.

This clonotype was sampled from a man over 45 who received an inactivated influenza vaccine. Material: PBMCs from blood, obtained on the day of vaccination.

The DNA for the CDR3 is TGCAGTGCCTGGGGGGCGGGGGCCACAGATACGCAGTATTTT. It translates to CSAWGAGATDTQYF. The rearrangement joins TRBV20-1 to TRBJ2-3, with a possible D match to TRBD2 (7 bases). Between the trimmed V and J ends, which lost 6 bases and 2 bases, there was a span of 15 bases. Germline lookup yields CDR1 DFQATT and CDR2 SNEGSKA (reference sequence). CDR3 length: 14 residues.